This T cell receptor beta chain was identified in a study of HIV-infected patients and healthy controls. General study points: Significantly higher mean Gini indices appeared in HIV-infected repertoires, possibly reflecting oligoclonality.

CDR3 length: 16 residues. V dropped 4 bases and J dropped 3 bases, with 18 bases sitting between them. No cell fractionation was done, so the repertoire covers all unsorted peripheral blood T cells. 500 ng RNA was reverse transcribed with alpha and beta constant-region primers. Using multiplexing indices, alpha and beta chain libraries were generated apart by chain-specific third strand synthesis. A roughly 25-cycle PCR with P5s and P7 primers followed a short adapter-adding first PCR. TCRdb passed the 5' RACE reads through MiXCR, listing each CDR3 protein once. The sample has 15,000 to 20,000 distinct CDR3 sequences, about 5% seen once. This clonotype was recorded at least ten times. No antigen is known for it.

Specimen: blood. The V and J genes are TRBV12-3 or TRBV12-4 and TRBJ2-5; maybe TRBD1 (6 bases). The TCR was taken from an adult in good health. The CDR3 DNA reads TGTGCCAGCAGTTCTCTAGTCGGCAGGGGAAAAGAGACCCAGTACTTC. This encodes CASSSLVGRGKETQYF.